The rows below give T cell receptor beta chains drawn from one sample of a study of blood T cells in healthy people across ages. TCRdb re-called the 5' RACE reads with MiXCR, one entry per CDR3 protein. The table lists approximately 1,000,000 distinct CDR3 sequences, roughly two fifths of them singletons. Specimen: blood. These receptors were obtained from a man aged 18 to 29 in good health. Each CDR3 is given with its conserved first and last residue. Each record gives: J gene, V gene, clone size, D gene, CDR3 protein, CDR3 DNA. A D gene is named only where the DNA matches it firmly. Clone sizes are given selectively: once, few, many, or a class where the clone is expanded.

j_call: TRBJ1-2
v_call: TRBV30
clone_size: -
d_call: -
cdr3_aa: CAWSGAGYGYTF
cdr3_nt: TGTGCCTGGAGTGGGGCAGGATATGGCTACACCTTC

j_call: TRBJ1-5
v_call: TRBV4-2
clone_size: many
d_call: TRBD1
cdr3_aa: CASSPGTGYQPQHF
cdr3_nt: TGTGCCAGCAGTCCCGGGACAGGGTATCAGCCCCAGCATTTT

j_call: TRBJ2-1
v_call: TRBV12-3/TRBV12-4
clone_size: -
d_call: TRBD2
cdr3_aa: CASSLRGLAGGLQFF
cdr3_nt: TGTGCCAGCAGTTTGCGGGGACTAGCGGGGGGATTACAGTTCTTC

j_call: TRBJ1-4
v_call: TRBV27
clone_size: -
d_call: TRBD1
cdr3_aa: CASRTGPTNEKLFF
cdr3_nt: TGTGCCAGCCGGACAGGCCCAACTAATGAAAAACTGTTTTTT

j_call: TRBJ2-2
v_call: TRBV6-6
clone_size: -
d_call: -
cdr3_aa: CASLGREGELFF
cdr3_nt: TGTGCCAGCCTAGGACGCGAAGGGGAGCTGTTTTTT

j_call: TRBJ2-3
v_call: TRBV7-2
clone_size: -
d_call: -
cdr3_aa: CASSIPSGTYTDTQYF
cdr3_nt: TGTGCCAGCAGCATTCCATCAGGGACTTACACAGATACGCAGTATTTT

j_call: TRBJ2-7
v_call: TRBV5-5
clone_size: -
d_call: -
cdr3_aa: CASSLGIGGEQYF
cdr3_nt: TGTGCCAGCAGCTTGGGAATCGGTGGCGAGCAGTACTTC

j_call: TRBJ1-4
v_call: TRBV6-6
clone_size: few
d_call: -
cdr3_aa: CASSQERVATNEKLFF
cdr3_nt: TGTGCCAGCAGCCAGGAGAGGGTTGCGACTAATGAAAAACTGTTTTTT

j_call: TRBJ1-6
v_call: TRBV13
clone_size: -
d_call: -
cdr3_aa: CASSKGGGSSSPLHF
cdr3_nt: TGTGCCAGCAGCAAGGGGGGGGGGTCGAGTTCACCCCTCCACTTT

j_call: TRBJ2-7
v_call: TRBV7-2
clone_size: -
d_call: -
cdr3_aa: CASSLGLEGEPYEQYF
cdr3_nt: TGTGCCAGCAGCTTAGGGTTAGAGGGCGAACCCTACGAGCAGTACTTC

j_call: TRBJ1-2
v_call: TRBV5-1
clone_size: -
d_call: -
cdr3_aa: CASQPSAGGRNYGYTF
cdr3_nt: TGCGCCAGCCAACCTTCTGCGGGGGGACGTAACTATGGCTACACCTTC

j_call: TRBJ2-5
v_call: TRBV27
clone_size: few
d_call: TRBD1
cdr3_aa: CASSLRTGKETQYF
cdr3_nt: TGTGCCAGCAGTCTACGGACAGGGAAAGAGACCCAGTACTTC

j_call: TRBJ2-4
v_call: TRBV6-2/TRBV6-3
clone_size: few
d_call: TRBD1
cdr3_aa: CASSTPGTGENIQYF
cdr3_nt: TGTGCCAGCAGTACCCCCGGGACAGGGGAAAACATTCAGTACTTC

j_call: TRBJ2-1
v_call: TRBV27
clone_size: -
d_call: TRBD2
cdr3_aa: CASRVGGGQNERFF
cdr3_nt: TGTGCCAGCAGGGTCGGGGGGGGGCAGAATGAGCGGTTCTTC

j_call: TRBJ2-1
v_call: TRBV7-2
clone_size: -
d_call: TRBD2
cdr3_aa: CASSLKGLESREQFF
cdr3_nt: TGTGCCAGCAGCTTAAAGGGACTAGAGTCCCGTGAGCAGTTCTTC

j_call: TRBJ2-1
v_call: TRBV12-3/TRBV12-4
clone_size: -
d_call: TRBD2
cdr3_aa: CASIQTSLGEQFF
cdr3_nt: TGTGCCAGCATCCAGACTAGCCTGGGTGAGCAGTTCTTC

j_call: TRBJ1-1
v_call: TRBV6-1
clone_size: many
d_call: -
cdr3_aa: CASTAAVRTEAFF
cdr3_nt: TGTGCCAGCACCGCCGCCGTTCGGACTGAAGCTTTCTTT

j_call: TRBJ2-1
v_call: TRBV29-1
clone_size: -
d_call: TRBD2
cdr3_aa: CSVVQRLAGYNEQFF
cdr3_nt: TGCAGCGTTGTACAGAGACTAGCGGGATACAATGAGCAGTTCTTC

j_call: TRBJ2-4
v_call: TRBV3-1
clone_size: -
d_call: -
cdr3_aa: CASSQDSFAGNIQYF
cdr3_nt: TGTGCCAGCAGCCAAGATAGCTTCGCGGGGAACATTCAGTACTTC

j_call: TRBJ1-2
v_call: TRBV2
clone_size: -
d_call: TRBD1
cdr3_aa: CASSELGQTYGYTF
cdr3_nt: TGTGCCAGCAGTGAATTGGGACAGACCTATGGCTACACCTTC

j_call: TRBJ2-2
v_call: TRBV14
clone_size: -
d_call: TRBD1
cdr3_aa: CASSQFNRGPGELFF
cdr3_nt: TGTGCCAGCAGCCAATTTAACAGGGGGCCCGGGGAGCTGTTTTTT

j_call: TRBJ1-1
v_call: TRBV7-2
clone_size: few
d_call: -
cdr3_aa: CASSLAGSLNTEAFF
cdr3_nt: TGTGCCAGCAGCTTAGCGGGAAGTTTGAACACTGAAGCTTTCTTT

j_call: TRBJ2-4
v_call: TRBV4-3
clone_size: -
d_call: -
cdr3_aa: CASSAAKNIQYF
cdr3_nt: TGCGCCAGCAGCGCGGCGAAAAACATTCAGTACTTC

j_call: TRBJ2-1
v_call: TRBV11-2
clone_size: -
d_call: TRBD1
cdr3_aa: CASSLDRGTGYNEQFF
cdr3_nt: TGTGCCAGCAGCTTAGATCGAGGGACAGGTTACAATGAGCAGTTCTTC

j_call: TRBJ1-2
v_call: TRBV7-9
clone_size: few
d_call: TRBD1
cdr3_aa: CASSLRDSLNYGYTF
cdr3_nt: TGTGCCAGCAGCTTAAGGGACAGCCTTAACTATGGCTACACCTTC

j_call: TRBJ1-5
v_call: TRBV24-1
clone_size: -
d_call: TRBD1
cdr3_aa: CATSGRQGANQPQHF
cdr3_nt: TGTGCCACCAGTGGGAGACAGGGGGCGAATCAGCCCCAGCATTTT

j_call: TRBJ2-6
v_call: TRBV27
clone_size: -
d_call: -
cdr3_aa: CASMSGANVLTF
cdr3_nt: TGTGCCAGCATGTCTGGGGCCAACGTCCTGACTTTC

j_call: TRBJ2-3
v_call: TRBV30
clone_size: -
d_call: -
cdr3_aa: CAWSDGVDSTDTQYF
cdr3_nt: TGTGCCTGGAGTGACGGCGTGGACAGCACAGATACGCAGTATTTT

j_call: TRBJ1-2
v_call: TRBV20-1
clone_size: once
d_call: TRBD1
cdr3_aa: CSTTGVGYGYTF
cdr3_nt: TGCAGTACGACAGGGGTGGGCTATGGCTACACCTTC

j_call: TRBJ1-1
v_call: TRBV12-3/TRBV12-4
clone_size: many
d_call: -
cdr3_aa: CASRVNTEAFF
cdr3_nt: TGTGCCAGCAGGGTGAACACTGAAGCTTTCTTT

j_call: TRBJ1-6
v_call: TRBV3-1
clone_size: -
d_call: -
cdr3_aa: CASSQVSGSSYNSPLHF
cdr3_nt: TGTGCCAGCAGCCAAGTATCGGGGAGCTCCTATAATTCACCCCTCCACTTT

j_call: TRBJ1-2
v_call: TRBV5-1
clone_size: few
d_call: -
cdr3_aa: CASSLGNSMGGYTF
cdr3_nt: TGCGCCAGCAGCTTGGGGAATTCGATGGGTGGCTACACCTTC

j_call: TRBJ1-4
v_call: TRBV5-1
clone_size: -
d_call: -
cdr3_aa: CASSDGTLGLGEKLFF
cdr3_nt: TGCGCCAGCAGCGACGGGACCCTCGGTCTGGGTGAAAAACTGTTTTTT

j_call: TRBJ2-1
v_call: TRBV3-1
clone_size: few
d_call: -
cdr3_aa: CASSLTGTGGSYNEQFF
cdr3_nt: TGTGCCAGCAGCCTAACCGGCACAGGAGGGTCCTACAATGAGCAGTTCTTC

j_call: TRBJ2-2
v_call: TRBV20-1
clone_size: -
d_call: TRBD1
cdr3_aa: CSARSKDRVGTGELFF
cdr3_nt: TGCAGTGCTAGATCCAAGGACAGGGTGGGCACCGGGGAGCTGTTTTTT

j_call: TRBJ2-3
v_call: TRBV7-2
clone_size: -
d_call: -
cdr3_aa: CASSAVGDTDTQYF
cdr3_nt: TGTGCCAGCAGCGCCGTAGGGGACACAGATACGCAGTATTTT

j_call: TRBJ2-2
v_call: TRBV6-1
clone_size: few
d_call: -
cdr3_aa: CASAGLNTGELFF
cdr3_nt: TGTGCCAGTGCGGGGCTCAACACCGGGGAGCTGTTTTTT

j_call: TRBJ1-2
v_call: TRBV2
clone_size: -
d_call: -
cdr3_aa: CASRGQGDGYTF
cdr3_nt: TGTGCCAGCAGGGGGCAGGGCGATGGCTACACCTTC

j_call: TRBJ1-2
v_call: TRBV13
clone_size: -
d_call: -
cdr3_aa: CASSPGGAGGYTF
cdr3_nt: TGTGCCAGCAGCCCCGGGGGGGCTGGGGGCTACACCTTC

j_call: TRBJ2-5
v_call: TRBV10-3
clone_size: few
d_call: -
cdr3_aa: CAIGPTAILGETQYF
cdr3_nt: TGTGCCATCGGGCCGACAGCCATCTTAGGAGAGACCCAGTACTTC

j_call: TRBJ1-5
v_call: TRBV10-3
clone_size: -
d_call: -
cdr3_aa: CAFSDRTGGQPQHF
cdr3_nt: TGTGCCTTCAGTGATAGGACCGGGGGTCAGCCCCAGCATTTT

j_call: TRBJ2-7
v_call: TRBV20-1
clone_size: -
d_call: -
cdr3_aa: CSARGTDTSYEQYF
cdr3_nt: TGCAGTGCTCGGGGGACAGACACCTCCTACGAGCAGTACTTC

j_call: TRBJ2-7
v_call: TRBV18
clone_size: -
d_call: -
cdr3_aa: CASSPLRDHNEQYF
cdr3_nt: TGTGCCAGCTCACCCCTCAGGGACCACAATGAGCAGTACTTC

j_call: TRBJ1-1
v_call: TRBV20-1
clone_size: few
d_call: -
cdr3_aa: CSARQKVNAEAFF
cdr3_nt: TGCAGTGCACGACAGAAAGTGAACGCTGAAGCTTTCTTT

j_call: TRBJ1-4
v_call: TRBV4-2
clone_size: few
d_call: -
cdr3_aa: CASSQETFPQETNEKLFF
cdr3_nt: TGTGCCAGCAGCCAGGAGACATTCCCCCAGGAAACTAATGAAAAACTGTTTTTT

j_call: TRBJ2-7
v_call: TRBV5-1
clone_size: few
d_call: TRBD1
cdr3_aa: CASSWDRDYEQYF
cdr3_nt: TGCGCCAGCAGCTGGGACAGGGACTACGAGCAGTACTTC

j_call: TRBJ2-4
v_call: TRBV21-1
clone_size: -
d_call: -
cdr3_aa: CASSKRTAQYF
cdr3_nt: TGTGCCAGCAGCAAAAGGACAGCTCAGTACTTC

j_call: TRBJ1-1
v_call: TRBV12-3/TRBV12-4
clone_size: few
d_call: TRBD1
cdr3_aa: CASREQGHRTEAFF
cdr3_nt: TGTGCCAGCAGGGAACAGGGGCACAGAACTGAAGCTTTCTTT

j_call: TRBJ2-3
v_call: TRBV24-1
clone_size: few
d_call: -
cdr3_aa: CATSDLHQGDTQYF
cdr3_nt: TGTGCCACCAGTGATTTGCATCAGGGGGATACGCAGTATTTT

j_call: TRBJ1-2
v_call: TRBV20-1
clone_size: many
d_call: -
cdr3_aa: CSALPKWTYPSRGGYTF
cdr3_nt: TGCAGTGCCCTTCCCAAATGGACCTATCCTTCAAGGGGTGGCTACACCTTC